Each of the 32 T cell receptor beta chains below was sequenced from the same sample in a study of CD39 and CD103 CD8 tumor-infiltrating T cells. Only in-frame clones appear in the TCRdb table, and some are missing; sequencing was by immunoSEQ multiplex PCR. The sample has about 1,800 clones; less than 75% are singletons. The material sequenced was CD39- CD103- CD8+ T cells sorted from the tumor. Subset: CD103-CD39- double-negative CD45RA- CD8 T cells. All receptors come from a human donor with head and neck squamous cell carcinoma.

The V and J genes are TRBV9 and TRBJ2-2; 10 bases map to TRBD2. Per the germline V gene, CDR1 is SGDLS and CDR2 is YYNGEE. J was trimmed by 7 bases and V by 3 bases; bases with no gene match: 9. This CDR3 is built from 16 residues. The CDR3 coding sequence is TGTGCCAGCAGCGAAAGCGGGGGGGGCCTTGGCGGGGAGCTGTTTTTT. Translating it yields CASSESGGGLGGELFF.

This clone appeared a few times. The chain links TRBV19 to TRBJ1-2; tentative D call: TRBD1 (6 bases). V was pared by 8 bases and J by 4 bases, with 23 bases between. The CDR3 is made up of 16 amino acids. Germline CDR1 is LNHDA and CDR2 is SQIVND (reference sequence). The chain's CDR3 is CASGRGQPTYFYGYTF. In DNA form, the CDR3 reads TGTGCCAGTGGCAGGGGCCAACCCACTTACTTCTATGGCTACACCTTC.

The chain has TRBV5-6 and TRBJ2-7; D is possibly TRBD2 (5 bases). The CDR3 extends over 14 amino acids. From germline, CDR1 is SGHDT and CDR2 YYEEEE. V was pared by 3 bases and J by 6 bases, with 16 bases between. CDR3 amino acids: CASSYGSLGREQYF. DNA for the CDR3: TGTGCCAGCAGCTATGGGTCACTAGGGCGCGAGCAGTACTTC.

This chain uses TRBV10-1 with TRBJ2-7; D uncertain. Germline CDR1 reads WNHNN; CDR2 reads SYGVQD (reference sequence). Trimming shortened V by 1 base and J by 2 bases, and 9 bases separated the two germline ends. The CDR3 spans 14 residues. CDR3 in DNA: TGCGCCAGCAGTGAGTACAGAGATACCTACGAGCAGTACTTC. Translation gives CASSEYRDTYEQYF.

This chain links TRBV10-1 with TRBJ1-5; D is ambiguous. With 6 bases removed from V and 3 bases from J, the gap between germline ends came to 9 bases. The CDR3 has 13 amino acids. From germline, CDR1 is WNHNN and CDR2 SYGVQD (reference sequence). The CDR3 DNA follows: TGCGCCAGCAGCGCCGACGACAATCAGCCCCAGCATTTT. Translated, it gives CASSADDNQPQHF.

The chain carries TRBV27 and TRBJ1-2, with D tentatively TRBD1 (5 bases). Germline assignment: CDR1 MNHEY and CDR2 SMNVEV (reference sequence). The CDR3 sequence is 18 residues long. Trimming left V 5 bases short and J 0 bases short, with 22 bases between. The CDR3 reads CASSARPGRVDTNYGYTF. The CDR3 nucleotides are TGTGCCAGCAGTGCCCGGCCGGGACGGGTGGATACTAACTATGGCTACACCTTC.

The CDR3 loop reads CASSELIRGLSDTQYF. Here the CDR3 DNA reads TGTGCCAGCAGTGAACTAATCAGGGGCTTATCAGATACGCAGTATTTT. This sequence joins TRBV6-1 and TRBJ2-3; maybe TRBD1 (6 bases). The V end lost 2 bases, the J end lost 4 bases, and 16 bases lay between the germline ends. Germline CDR1 MNHNS, CDR2 SASEGT. CDR3 size: 16 residues.

V gene TRBV6-7 combines with J gene TRBJ2-7; D gene uncertain. TRBV6-7 is labeled an ORF, and its function is uncertain. The CDR3 is made up of 12 amino acids. The V and J ends lost 0 bases and 3 bases respectively, with 3 bases between them. This CDR3 reads CASSYSRYEQYF. The CDR3 DNA follows: TGTGCCAGCAGTTACTCGCGCTACGAGCAGTACTTC.

This CDR3 reads CASSEPGQGFDTQYF. In nucleotides, the CDR3 is TGTGCCAGCTCAGAGCCGGGACAGGGGTTTGATACGCAGTATTTT. V and J are TRBV18 and TRBJ2-3; TRBD1 matches at 10 bases. The CDR3 is 15 amino acids. In germline, CDR1 is KGHSH, CDR2 LQKENI. Trimming at V came to 5 bases and at J to 6 bases, leaving 8 bases not matched to a gene.

The chain combines TRBV6-5 with TRBJ1-6; no definite D call. The CDR3 spans 15 residues. Per the germline V gene, CDR1 is MNHEY and CDR2 is SVGAGI. V was clipped by 6 bases and J by 9 bases, with 18 bases between them. The CDR3 is CASSDIWTGASPLHF. CDR3 nucleotide sequence: TGTGCCAGCAGCGATATTTGGACGGGCGCTTCACCCCTCCACTTT.

This clone was seen a few times. The V and J genes are TRBV6-5 and TRBJ2-7; perhaps TRBD1 as D (6 bases). CDR3 size: 13 residues. The V end was cut by 5 bases, the J end by 1 base, with 9 bases between. Germline V gene lookup returns CDR1 MNHEY and CDR2 SVGAGI. The CDR3 here is CASSTGWSYEQYF. In DNA, the CDR3 is TGTGCCAGCAGTACAGGGTGGTCCTACGAGCAGTACTTC.

V usage is TRBV30 and J usage is TRBJ2-7; 14 positions match TRBD2. This CDR3 comprises 15 residues. Germline V gives CDR1 GTSNPN, CDR2 SVGIG (reference sequence). The J segment lost 5 bases and the V segment lost 2 bases, leaving 5 bases of the junction unmatched. The CDR3 is CAWSPGLAGEHEQYF. CDR3 nucleotide sequence: TGTGCCTGGAGTCCGGGACTAGCGGGAGAACACGAGCAGTACTTC.

V is TRBV6-1 and J is TRBJ2-5, with 9 bases that match TRBD2. Germline lookup yields CDR1 MNHNS and CDR2 SASEGT. The V gene end was trimmed by 7 bases and the J gene end by 7 bases; junction bases not matched to a gene: 1. The CDR3 contains 11 residues. Here the CDR3 reads CASMTSGTQYF. The CDR3 DNA reads as TGTGCCAGCATGACTAGCGGGACCCAGTACTTC.

The V call is TRBV9, the J call TRBJ1-1; possibly TRBD1 for D (5 bases). Per germline, CDR1 SGDLS and CDR2 YYNGEE. The CDR3 is made up of 14 amino acids. Deletions cut 4 bases from V and 4 bases from J, with 14 bases between. As DNA, the CDR3 is TGTGCCAGCAGCCCAAGCGGGGGAGGCACTGAAGCTTTCTTT. This sequence encodes CASSPSGGGTEAFF. Variable domain in full (rest from reference TRBV9 and TRBJ1-1): DSGVTQTPKHLITATGQRVTLRCSPRSGDLSVYWYQQSLDQGLQFLIQYYNGEERAKGNILERFSAQQFPDLHSELNLSSLELGDSALYFCASSPSGGGTEAFFGQGTRLTVV.

This clone was recorded a few times. The V gene is TRBV29-1, the J gene TRBJ2-1, with 10 bases fitting TRBD2. Losses at the gene ends were 2 bases for V and 5 bases for J; bases not matched to a gene: 24. The CDR3 is made up of 21 amino acids. CDR1 is SQVTM and CDR2 is ANQGSEA in the germline V gene. The CDR3 loop is CSVEWTQEARGASGSDNEQFF. The CDR3 DNA reads TGCAGCGTTGAATGGACACAGGAGGCGCGGGGGGCTAGCGGGAGTGACAATGAGCAGTTCTTC.

For this clone: Additional DNA sequences in this sample encode the identical CDR3. The chain recombines TRBV4-3 with TRBJ1-2, with 9 bases fitting TRBD1. The J segment lost 2 bases and the V segment lost 4 bases, leaving 2 bases of the junction unmatched. Germline CDR1 reads LGHNA; CDR2 reads YSLEER. CDR3 length equals 14 residues. The CDR3 DNA is TGCGCCAGCAGCCCCGGGACAGGGAACTATGGCTACACCTTC. Translated, it gives CASSPGTGNYGYTF.

V gene TRBV29-1 combines with J gene TRBJ1-1, with D perhaps TRBD1 (5 bases). V was shortened by 4 bases and J by 7 bases, with 10 bases between the two germline ends. Germline V gene lookup returns CDR1 SQVTM and CDR2 ANQGSEA. The CDR3 covers 11 residues. CDR3 coding DNA: TGCAGCGTTGTCGGGGACTTTGAAGCTTTCTTT. It is translated as CSVVGDFEAFF. Complete variable domain (other parts from reference TRBV29-1 and TRBJ1-1): SAVISQKPSRDICQRGTSLTIQCQVDSQVTMMFWYRQQPGQSLTLIATANQGSEATYESGFVIDKFPISRPNLTFSTLTVSNMSPEDSSIYLCSVVGDFEAFFGQGTRLTVV.

In this sample, this clone turned up a few times. The chain employs TRBV29-1 and TRBJ1-1; D may be TRBD1 (5 bases). Germline CDR1 SQVTM, CDR2 ANQGSEA. Trimming took off 6 bases at V and 8 bases at J, with 13 bases between the two ends. CDR3 length: 11 residues. CDR3 DNA sequence: TGCAGCGTGGAGGGTGGGGCGGAAGCTTTCTTT. This translates into CSVEGGAEAFF.

V is TRBV27 and J is TRBJ2-5, with a weak D call TRBD2 (5 bases). Matching the DNA end better, TRBJ2-7 makes the J call doubtful. Germline V CDR1 and CDR2: MNHEY, SMNVEV (reference sequence). The CDR3 runs to 15 residues. The CDR3 coding sequence is TGTGCCAGCAGTTTCGGCCCCCGGGGAACCTACGAGCAGTACTTC. It specifies CASSFGPRGTYEQYF.

Worth noting for this clone: A junction boundary mismatches the germline segment, possibly from a read error. The chain links TRBV15 to TRBJ1-2; D unclear. Germline-derived CDR1 and CDR2 are LNHNV and YYDKDF (reference sequence). The CDR3 contains 16 residues. The CDR3 region is CATSRDHETPLYGYTF. The CDR3 bases are TGTGCCACTAGCAGAGATCACGAAACCCCTCTCTATGGCTACACCTTC.

The chain recombines TRBV19 with TRBJ2-7; TRBD1 agrees at 10 bases. Germline CDR1 and CDR2: LNHDA and SQIVND (reference sequence). V was clipped by 3 bases and J by 4 bases; unmatched bases: 6. This CDR3 has 15 amino acids. CDR3 nucleotides: TGTGCCAGTAGTATTCCCGGGACAGGGGTGTACGAGCAGTACTTC. It translates to CASSIPGTGVYEQYF.

The chain has TRBV27 and TRBJ2-2; no clear D gene. The CDR3 has 12 residues. The germline gives CDR1 MNHEY, CDR2 SMNVEV (reference sequence). Trimming removed 5 bases from V and 4 bases from J, with 5 bases in between. The CDR3 nucleotides read TGTGCCAGCAGTCCTCTCACCGGGGAGCTGTTTTTT. Translation: CASSPLTGELFF.

This chain connects TRBV13 to TRBJ2-7, with D maybe TRBD2 (5 bases). The CDR3 loop spans 13 amino acids. The V gene lost 1 base and the J gene lost 5 bases, with 9 bases spanning the gap. The germline V gene encodes CDR1 PRHDT and CDR2 FYEKMQ (reference sequence). The CDR3 region has the DNA TGTGCCAGCAGCTTAGTGACGGAGGACGAGCAGTACTTC. This encodes CASSLVTEDEQYF.

The chain joins TRBV7-3 to TRBJ1-3; maybe TRBD1 (6 bases). The germline CDR1 and CDR2 sequences are SGHTA and FQGTGA. CDR3 length: 14 residues. V shed 5 bases and J shed 2 bases, with 10 bases lying between them. The CDR3 sequence: CASSQGTAGNTIYF. In DNA form, the CDR3 reads TGTGCCAGCAGCCAGGGGACCGCTGGAAACACCATATATTTT. The full variable domain, completed using reference TRBV7-3 and TRBJ1-3, is GAGVSQTPSNKVTEKGKYVELRCDPISGHTALYWYRQSLGQGPEFLIYFQGTGAADDSGLPNDRFFAVRPEGSVSTLKIQRTERGDSAVYLCASSQGTAGNTIYFGEGSWLTVV.

Relative to its sample, this clone is large. V usage is TRBV4-3 and J usage is TRBJ2-7, with TRBD2 matching over 13 bases. Germline lookup yields CDR1 LGHNA and CDR2 YSLEER. V was pared by 0 bases and J by 1 base, with 6 bases of the junction left unmatched. The CDR3 is made up of 18 amino acids. The DNA of the CDR3 is TGCGCCAGCAGCCAAGATCTTTGGACTAGCGGGGGTTCCTACGAGCAGTACTTC. Residues: CASSQDLWTSGGSYEQYF.

This rearrangement joins TRBV27 to TRBJ2-1; D might be TRBD2 (6 bases). The CDR3 is 14 amino acids. CDR1 and CDR2 from the germline V gene are MNHEY and SMNVEV (reference sequence). Trimming took 6 bases from V and 0 from J, leaving 9 bases between them. CDR3 sequence reads: CASSPGSSYNEQFF. In DNA, the CDR3 is TGTGCCAGCAGCCCCGGGAGCTCCTACAATGAGCAGTTCTTC.

J is TRBJ2-7 and V is TRBV28, with 10 positions matching TRBD2. V gave up 5 bases and J gave up 3 bases; unmatched junction bases: 13. CDR1 and CDR2 (germline): MDHEN, SYDVKM. The CDR3 runs 17 residues. The CDR3 protein is CASSMTNRLAGDYEQYF. In DNA form, the CDR3 reads TGTGCCAGCAGTATGACCAATAGACTAGCGGGCGACTACGAGCAGTACTTC. The whole variable domain, remainder taken from reference TRBV28 and TRBJ2-7, is DVKVTQSSRYLVKRTGEKVFLECVQDMDHENMFWYRQDPGLGLRLIYFSYDVKMKEKGDIPEGYSVSREKKERFSLILESASTNQTSMYLCASSMTNRLAGDYEQYFGPGTRLTVT.

This chain joins TRBV7-8 and TRBJ1-2, with 10 bases identical to TRBD1. From germline, CDR1 is SGHVS and CDR2 FQNEAQ. This CDR3 comprises 14 residues. V lost 5 bases, J lost 6 bases, and 6 bases stayed unmatched. The CDR3 DNA is TGTGCCAGCAGCCCTAAGACAGGGGGCGATGGCTACACCTTC. It translates to CASSPKTGGDGYTF.

The V call is TRBV28, the J call TRBJ2-2, with TRBD2 identical over 7 bases. The CDR3 sequence is 18 residues long. Germline loops: CDR1 MDHEN, CDR2 SYDVKM. The junction had 13 bases not matched to a gene; V was cut back by 6 bases and J by 0 bases. The CDR3 here is CASSLGLGGGANTGELFF. The DNA of the CDR3 is TGTGCCAGCAGCCTAGGCCTGGGCGGGGGTGCGAACACCGGGGAGCTGTTTTTT.

The chain joins TRBV23-1 to TRBJ1-1, with D perhaps TRBD1 (5 bases). TRBV23-1 falls under the ORF class, with uncertain function. V shed 7 bases and J shed 7 bases, with 16 bases lying between them. The CDR3 extends over 13 amino acids. The CDR3 loop reads CASTGTGTIEAFF. In DNA form, the CDR3 reads TGCGCCAGCACCGGAACCGGGACTATTGAAGCTTTCTTT.

The chain is built from TRBV30 and TRBJ1-4; D call uncertain. The CDR3 sequence is 15 residues long. Germline assignment: CDR1 GTSNPN and CDR2 SVGIG (reference sequence). V lost 0 bases and J 8 bases, leaving 16 bases between the germline ends. CDR3 protein: CAWSVAAAFEEKLFF. DNA for the CDR3: TGTGCCTGGAGTGTAGCGGCGGCCTTCGAGGAAAAACTGTTTTTT.

This clone rates as large. J is TRBJ2-1 and V is TRBV25-1, with D unclear. V lost 6 bases, J lost 10 bases, and 22 bases lay in between. From germline, CDR1 is MGHDK and CDR2 SYGVNS. The CDR3 runs 15 residues. In nucleotides, the CDR3 is TGTGCCAGCAGCCCCGCCCTGGGGATAGCCCTCGAGCAGTTCTTC. Translated: CASSPALGIALEQFF.